These 21 T cell receptor beta chains originate from one sample sequenced in a study of T cells after posttransplantation cyclophosphamide. Produced via immunoSEQ multiplex PCR; TCRdb's table is partial and in-frame only. The sample includes some 61,000 clones, 93% of them seen just once. Sequenced input: PBMCs. The source is a woman between 25 and 40 years old in good health and a related stem cell transplant donor.

The chain has TRBV18 and TRBJ2-7, with 7 bases that match TRBD1. The V gene end was trimmed by 6 bases and the J gene end by 0 bases; junction bases not matched to a gene: 5. Germline values: CDR1 KGHSH, CDR2 LQKENI. CDR3 length equals 14 residues. CDR3 nucleotides: TGTGCCAGCTCCGCGACAGGGAGCTCCTACGAGCAGTACTTC. This translates into CASSATGSSYEQYF.

This rearrangement joins TRBV5-4 to TRBJ1-2; D is unclear. The CDR3 is 12 residues long. V was trimmed by 0 bases and J by 7 bases, leaving 7 bases between them. Germline CDR1 reads SGHNT; CDR2 reads YYREEE (reference sequence). The CDR3 DNA reads as TGTGCCAGCAGCTTGGTCGGTAGTGGCTACACCTTC. Translating gives CASSLVGSGYTF.

The chain is built from TRBV28 and TRBJ2-2; maybe TRBD1 (5 bases). The germline CDR1 and CDR2 sequences are MDHEN and SYDVKM. This CDR3 has 16 residues. The V and J ends lost 4 bases and 3 bases respectively, with 15 bases between them. The CDR3, as DNA: TGTGCCAGCAGTTCAGCCTGGGGCCGAGACACCGGGGAGCTGTTTTTT. This encodes CASSSAWGRDTGELFF.

This chain connects TRBV27 to TRBJ2-3; a possible D gene is TRBD1 (5 bases). Trimming stripped 5 bases from V and 5 bases from J, with 11 bases between. The CDR3 runs to 13 residues. CDR1 and CDR2 from the germline V gene are MNHEY and SMNVEV (reference sequence). This CDR3 reads CASSLGQGDTQYF. The CDR3 DNA reads TGTGCCAGCAGTCTAGGTCAGGGAGATACGCAGTATTTT.

The chain couples TRBV28 to TRBJ1-2; D is possibly TRBD1 (6 bases). The CDR3 has 13 residues. The V and J ends lost 4 bases and 7 bases respectively, with 13 bases between them. Germline V lookup: CDR1 MDHEN, CDR2 SYDVKM. The CDR3 here is CASSSTGSSGYTF. The CDR3 DNA is TGTGCCAGCAGTTCTACAGGGAGCAGTGGCTACACCTTC.

The CDR3 sequence is CASRVAVSSGNTIYF. CDR3 nucleotide sequence: TGTGCCAGTAGGGTGGCAGTCAGCTCTGGAAACACCATATATTTT. The chain is built from TRBV19 and TRBJ1-3; no clear D. This CDR3 has 15 amino acids. The germline V gene has CDR1 LNHDA and CDR2 SQIVND (reference sequence). V was cut by 6 bases and J by 0 bases, with 12 bases left in between.

This chain uses TRBV7-2 with TRBJ1-6; D gene ambiguous. Germline V gene lookup returns CDR1 SGHTA and CDR2 FQGNSA. This CDR3 contains 13 residues. V was pared by 3 bases and J by 9 bases, with 9 bases between. CDR3 coding DNA: TGTGCCAGCAGCTTGTTGTTCGGTTCACCCCTCCACTTT. It codes for CASSLLFGSPLHF.

The J gene is TRBJ2-5, the V gene TRBV27; 11 nucleotides agree with TRBD2. Germline trimming cut 5 bases from V and 5 bases from J; bases unmatched to any gene: 10. The CDR3 has 16 residues. The germline CDR1 and CDR2 sequences are MNHEY and SMNVEV (reference sequence). The CDR3: CASSIRLAGFRETQYF. CDR3 nucleotide sequence: TGTGCCAGCAGTATACGACTAGCGGGGTTTAGGGAGACCCAGTACTTC.

V gene TRBV19 combines with J gene TRBJ1-5; no clear D. CDR3 length equals 14 residues. The germline V gene encodes CDR1 LNHDA and CDR2 SQIVND (reference sequence). The V gene lost 2 bases and the J gene lost 7 bases, with 12 bases spanning the gap. As DNA, the CDR3 is TGTGCCAGTAGTATATATTCTAGGGAACAGCCCCAGCATTTT. It codes for CASSIYSREQPQHF.

This chain uses TRBV7-2 with TRBJ1-1, with a tentative D call TRBD1 (5 bases). CDR3 size: 15 residues. V was clipped by 6 bases and J by 9 bases, with 23 bases between them. The V gene's germline CDR1 is SGHTA and CDR2 FQGNSA. CDR3: CASSWGGKPEEKAFF. The CDR3 DNA sequence: TGTGCCAGCAGTTGGGGGGGAAAACCCGAAGAAAAAGCTTTCTTT.

The V call is TRBV5-5, the J call TRBJ1-6; D is ambiguous. V was clipped by 4 bases and J by 10 bases, with 12 bases between them. The CDR3 length is 13 residues. CDR1 SGHKS and CDR2 YYEKEE come from the germline V gene (reference sequence). This CDR3 is CASSRWEGSPLHF. The CDR3, as DNA: TGTGCCAGCAGCCGCTGGGAGGGATCACCCCTCCACTTT.

This rearrangement joins TRBV19 to TRBJ1-6, with TRBD1 matching 12 bases. Germline V CDR1 and CDR2: LNHDA, SQIVND (reference sequence). Germline trimming cut 6 bases from V and 6 bases from J; bases unmatched to any gene: 9. The CDR3 loop spans 17 amino acids. CDR3 loop: CASSAMGDRGRNSPLHF. The CDR3 nucleotides read TGTGCCAGTAGCGCGATGGGGGACAGGGGGCGTAATTCACCCCTCCACTTT.

The chain links TRBV30 to TRBJ2-5; perhaps D is TRBD1 or TRBD2 (5 bases each). Germline V gives CDR1 GTSNPN, CDR2 SVGIG (reference sequence). The CDR3 has 12 amino acids. V lost 3 bases and J lost 4, with 9 bases in between. The CDR3 loop reads CAWSVGGETQYF. The CDR3 nucleotides are TGTGCCTGGAGCGTTGGGGGAGAGACCCAGTACTTC.

The chain has TRBV27 and TRBJ1-1, with 8 bases lining up with TRBD1. The trim removed 6 bases at V and 8 bases at J, leaving 8 bases unmatched. Germline V gene sequence: CDR1 MNHEY, CDR2 SMNVEV (reference sequence). The CDR3 contains 13 residues. The chain's CDR3 is CASRFQGASEAFF. In DNA form, the CDR3 reads TGTGCCAGCAGGTTCCAGGGGGCAAGCGAAGCTTTCTTT.

This clone was recorded once. The chain employs TRBV11-2 and TRBJ2-3; 10 bases align to TRBD1. CDR1 and CDR2 from the germline V gene are SGHAT and FQNNGV. The CDR3 has 18 residues. J was trimmed by 10 bases and V by 5 bases; bases with no gene match: 21. As DNA, the CDR3 is TGTGCCAGCAGCCCTAGCCCAATCTTCCGTCGGGACAGGGGATCGCAGTATTTT. Translation gives CASSPSPIFRRDRGSQYF.

The chain combines TRBV6-1 with TRBJ2-1; D call uncertain. Germline CDR1 and CDR2: MNHNS and SASEGT. This CDR3 region has 14 residues. The V end was cut by 4 bases, the J end by 9 bases, with 16 bases between. DNA of the CDR3: TGTGCCAGCAGTGGGGCCAAGAGCCCAAGTGAGCAGTTCTTC. It translates to CASSGAKSPSEQFF.

The J gene is TRBJ1-6, the V gene TRBV28, with D perhaps matching TRBD1 (6 bases). Germline values: CDR1 MDHEN, CDR2 SYDVKM. This CDR3 region has 15 residues. The ends were cut back, 7 bases at V and 10 bases at J, with 20 bases in the middle. The CDR3 sequence is CASKKHRVVGSPLHF. The CDR3, as DNA: TGTGCCAGCAAGAAACACAGGGTTGTTGGATCACCCCTCCACTTT.

The CDR3 nucleotides are TGTGCCAGCAGTGTTAATACGCAGTATTTT. Its protein is CASSVNTQYF. The rearrangement links TRBV2 to TRBJ2-3; D remains ambiguous. This CDR3 is 10 amino acids long. The V end lost 4 bases, the J end lost 7 bases, and 3 bases lay between the germline ends. CDR1 and CDR2 (germline): SNHLY, FYNNEI.

CDR3 sequence: CASSRWGQGNTEAFF. The CDR3 nucleotides are TGTGCCAGCAGCAGATGGGGGCAGGGGAACACTGAAGCTTTCTTT. The J gene is TRBJ1-1, the V gene TRBV9; the D gene is possibly TRBD1 (6 bases). From germline, CDR1 is SGDLS and CDR2 YYNGEE. V was trimmed by 4 bases and J by 1 base, leaving 14 bases between them. The CDR3 is 15 residues long. Using reference TRBV9 and TRBJ1-1 for the parts outside the CDR3, the full variable domain is DSGVTQTPKHLITATGQRVTLRCSPRSGDLSVYWYQQSLDQGLQFLIQYYNGEERAKGNILERFSAQQFPDLHSELNLSSLELGDSALYFCASSRWGQGNTEAFFGQGTRLTVV.

CDR3 sequence reads: CASSDRHVNYGYTF. CDR3 DNA: TGTGCCAGCAGTGATAGACACGTTAACTATGGCTACACCTTC. The chain has TRBV11-1 and TRBJ1-2, with D hard to call. V was clipped by 6 bases and J by 1 base, with 12 bases between them. The germline V gene has CDR1 SGHAT and CDR2 FQDESV (reference sequence). The CDR3 contains 14 residues.

The chain carries TRBV4-3 and TRBJ1-2; no reliable D call. The V end lost 0 bases, the J end lost 1 base, and 9 bases lay between the germline ends. This CDR3 comprises 15 residues. Germline CDR1 and CDR2: LGHNA and YSLEER. CDR3 sequence (DNA): TGCGCCAGCAGCCAAGATCTCGACGGTAACTATGGCTACACCTTC. Protein: CASSQDLDGNYGYTF.